The rows below give T cell receptor beta chains drawn from one sample of a study of T cell repertoires in cytomegalovirus infection. TCRdb ran MiXCR on the reads and lists one entry per CDR3 protein. The sample contains approximately 260,000 distinct CDR3 sequences, about 17% of which appear only once. Input material: CD8+ T cells from PBMCs. These receptors all come from a human donor in good health (CMV status not recorded). Some clones in this sample may be carry-over from other donors' samples. The CDR3 runs from the conserved cysteine through the conserved F or W. D genes are given only for firm matches. For some rows the clone size is stated as once, few or many, or as a class when expanded; others skip it.

TRBV7-3	16	TRBD2	NA	TRBJ2-1	CASSLRSGSSYNEQFF	TGTGCCAGCAGCTTGCGTAGCGGGAGCTCCTACAATGAGCAGTTCTTC
TRBV7-6	15	NA	many	TRBJ1-1	CASSWTDELNTEAFF	TGTGCCAGCAGCTGGACAGATGAATTGAACACTGAAGCTTTCTTT
TRBV7-2	17	TRBD2	many	TRBJ2-3	CASSLTGASGDTDTQYF	TGTGCCAGCAGCTTAACTGGGGCTAGCGGGGACACAGATACGCAGTATTTT
TRBV6-2/TRBV6-3	14	NA	few	TRBJ2-1	CASSYETYYNEQFF	TGTGCCAGCAGTTATGAGACATACTACAATGAGCAGTTCTTC
TRBV7-9	16	NA	NA	TRBJ2-2	CASSSDDRKNTGELFF	TGTGCCAGCAGCTCTGACGACAGGAAGAACACCGGGGAGCTGTTTTTT
TRBV12-3/TRBV12-4	14	NA	NA	TRBJ1-5	CASSLGPSNQPQHF	TGTGCCAGCAGTTTAGGACCTAGCAATCAGCCCCAGCATTTT
TRBV20-1	17	TRBD1	NA	TRBJ1-2	CSARARWDRQANYGYTF	TGCAGTGCTAGAGCCCGGTGGGACAGGCAAGCTAACTATGGCTACACCTTC
TRBV2	15	NA	many	TRBJ2-7	CASSSRDTSTYEQYF	TGTGCCAGCAGTTCCCGGGACACCAGCACCTACGAGCAGTACTTC
TRBV6-1	14	TRBD1	few	TRBJ2-7	CASTERTGIYEQYF	TGTGCCAGCACCGAGCGGACAGGGATCTACGAGCAGTACTTC
TRBV20-1	14	TRBD1	few	TRBJ2-1	CSAREGTGAEEQFF	TGCAGTGCTAGAGAGGGTACAGGGGCTGAGGAGCAGTTCTTC
TRBV29-1	11	NA	NA	TRBJ1-2	CSDDGTPGYTF	TGCAGCGATGACGGAACACCGGGCTACACCTTC
TRBV7-2	15	NA	many	TRBJ2-5	CASSLVDRLRETQYF	TGTGCCAGCAGCTTAGTCGACAGGCTGCGGGAGACCCAGTACTTC
TRBV7-9	15	NA	many	TRBJ2-5	CASSLGYPGEETQYF	TGTGCCAGCAGCTTAGGGTACCCGGGCGAAGAGACCCAGTACTTC
TRBV7-9	18	NA	NA	TRBJ2-2	CASSPHQSGEFGTGELFF	TGTGCCAGCAGCCCACACCAGTCAGGGGAGTTCGGCACCGGGGAGCTGTTTTTT
TRBV7-9	13	NA	NA	TRBJ2-1	CASSTRLEVEQFF	TGTGCCAGCAGCACCCGACTAGAAGTTGAGCAGTTCTTC
TRBV6-2/TRBV6-3	14	NA	few	TRBJ2-5	CASSPPRFQETQYF	TGTGCCAGCAGCCCCCCCCGATTTCAAGAGACCCAGTACTTC
TRBV6-1	17	TRBD1	NA	TRBJ1-5	CASSELEGGYSNQPQHF	TGTGCCAGCAGTGAATTGGAAGGGGGCTACAGCAATCAGCCCCAGCATTTT
TRBV7-2	15	NA	many	TRBJ1-1	CASSLAWQANTEAFF	TGTGCCAGCAGCTTAGCGTGGCAGGCGAACACTGAAGCTTTCTTT